This TCR beta chain was sequenced during a study of blood T cell repertoires in COVID-19. At the level of the study: The United States, Italy and Spain supplied acute and convalescent COVID-19 samples. T cells, B-cell-depleted T cells, or PBMCs supplied cDNA or gDNA.

Per the original data handling: Reference gene primers were amplified, and this amplification served to estimate nucleated cell counts. Sequenced by immunoSEQ multiplex PCR; TCRdb stores in-frame clones only, minus some. V, J and clone size were drawn from that table, and D and trimming were deduced from the DNA. The sample shows around 260,000 clones, around nine tenths of them seen only once. Germline V gene sequence: CDR1 SGDLS, CDR2 YYNGEE. This CDR3 spans 14 amino acids. V dropped 0 bases and J dropped 4 bases, with 10 bases sitting between them. The V and J genes are TRBV9 and TRBJ1-1; D may be TRBD1 (6 bases). This TCR was sampled from a man aged 35-49 years who had recovered from COVID-19. Sequencing was performed on peripheral blood. Written as DNA, the CDR3 is TGTGCCAGCAGCGTAGGGGGGGGCCCCACTGAAGCTTTCTTT. This translates into CASSVGGGPTEAFF.